This note documents a single TCR beta chain sequence. The antigen it recognizes is unknown. Qualities for individual bases were not recorded, and no much larger clone is one base off. This sample was taken from a study of siplizumab effects on memory and regulatory T cells (dated by TCRdb to the late 2010s). A note on the overall study: The study looked at the effect of siplizumab, an anti-CD2 antibody, on alloreactive T-cell subsets in allogeneic mixed lymphocyte reactions made from human PBMCs. Broad study findings and their caveats: Among mappable alloreactive CD4+ clones, the Treg-derived fraction averaged about 75% with siplizumab versus 25% to 30% in control reactions. Whether proliferating Tregs from siplizumab cultures were suppressive was not functionally confirmed. Because sequences below about 10^-5 frequency were poorly captured, only a minor fraction of alloreactive clones could be mapped to unstimulated subsets. Roughly 80-95% of proliferating CD4+ or CD8+ clones could not be assigned a naive or memory phenotype. Siplizumab significantly reduced the cumulative frequency of alloreactive sequences traceable to unstimulated CD4+ memory T cells. Greater diversity appeared to be present in unstimulated naive T cells than in memory T cells, and a substantial contribution to the alloresponse seemed to be made by naive cells.

In addition, sequencing in three donor pairs included unstimulated CD8+ effector memory subsets alongside CD4+ naive, CD8+ naive, CD8+ TEMRA and CD4+ memory subsets. Sorted unstimulated T cells and proliferating T cells recovered from mixed lymphocyte reactions underwent TCRbeta CDR3 sequencing. Fresh whole blood from approximately 11 HLA-typed healthy donors served as the source for isolating PBMCs. The CDR3 numbers 16 residues from cysteine through phenylalanine. The DNA shown is the 48-base CDR3, in frame from base 1. Trimming leaves V shorter by 5 bases and J shorter by 7 bases, with the junction holding 11 bases beyond the gene matches. Via the germline V gene (reference sequence), CDR1 is LNHDA and CDR2 SQIVND. Receptor amplification or capture employed the immunoSEQ multiplex PCR assay. Around 92,000 TCR templates per sample were assayed by the deep sequencing platform. Genomic DNA extracted from sorted T cells was the material used for TCRbeta CDR3 sequencing. The original pipeline was this. The R programming language was used for clonal analysis of the TCRbeta CDR3 data. Alloreactive CD4+ and CD8+ clones were defined by comparing unstimulated samples with post-reaction CFSE-low samples. Alloreactive CD4+ clones were assigned to regulatory or non-regulatory origin by matching sequences to sorted unstimulated Treg and non-Treg repertoires. TCRdb took this table from immuneACCESS and kept in-frame rearrangements with V and J called. Such tables lack part of the clones; where checked against another copy, unresolved V genes explain under half of the gap, and the rest is unexplained. The V and J calls and the clone size are those of that table, but D and trimming were determined from the DNA. In this sample the table shows about 91,000 clones, roughly 97% of which occur a single time. Jointly, the top ten make up roughly 0.033% of the sample.

Input material: naive CD4+ T cells sorted from blood. Read against the paper, the sample's cell subset or site label means: unstimulated naive T cells. The receptor chain draws on TRBV19 and TRBJ2-2, with 9 bases aligning to TRBD1. This receptor was identified in a human donor in good health. The encoded CDR3 is CASSRSGTGMNGELFF. The bases read TGTGCCAGTAGTCGATCCGGGACAGGGATGAACGGGGAGCTGTTTTTT.